Listed here are 32 T cell receptor beta chains from one sample, sequenced in a study of control samples from healthy donors and cancer patients. Method: immunoSEQ multiplex PCR; TCRdb's copy keeps in-frame clones and lacks some. The sample lists roughly 370,000 clones, 80% to 95% seen once, with around 6.4% in the top ten. The sequenced material came from PBMCs. The receptors here all came from a man aged 35 to 55 with head and neck cancer.

This sequence joins TRBV5-1 and TRBJ2-7; 10 bases fit TRBD2. Looked up from germline, CDR1 is SGHRS and CDR2 is YFSETQ. J gave up 4 bases and V 0 bases, and 16 bases lay outside the gene matches. The CDR3 length is 19 residues. The CDR3 reads CASSLARGRMLAGEYEQYF. CDR3 nucleotide sequence: TGCGCCAGCAGCTTGGCCAGGGGGCGAATGCTAGCGGGAGAATACGAGCAGTACTTC.

The chain links TRBV19 to TRBJ2-7; D perhaps matches TRBD1 (6 bases). This CDR3 spans 14 amino acids. CDR1 is LNHDA, CDR2 SQIVND, per germline (reference sequence). Trimming left V 5 bases short and J 1 base short, with 12 bases between. CDR3 in DNA: TGTGCCAGTAGTCCCTGGACAGATTCCTACGAGCAGTACTTC. Its translation is CASSPWTDSYEQYF.

In its sample, this clone was seen once. The CDR3 nucleotides are TGTGCCAGCAGTCCCAATTACGGGACAGGGGACACCGGGGAGCTGTTTTTT. It translates to CASSPNYGTGDTGELFF. The genes are TRBV6-6 and TRBJ2-2; 10 nucleotides match TRBD1. The CDR3 has 17 amino acids. Germline CDR1 and CDR2: MNHNY and SVGAGI (reference sequence). Trimming at V came to 5 bases and at J to 3 bases, leaving 9 bases not matched to a gene.

This clone occurred a few times. The V and J genes are TRBV18 and TRBJ1-6; D gene unclear. CDR3 size: 14 residues. The germline V and J ends were trimmed by 6 bases and 6 bases, with 12 bases remaining between them. CDR1 is KGHSH and CDR2 is LQKENI in the germline V gene. CDR3 coding DNA: TGTGCCAGCTCCCCGAAGGAGGTTAATTCACCCCTCCACTTT. Its translation: CASSPKEVNSPLHF.

The chain has TRBV7-3 and TRBJ2-1; 9 nucleotides line up with TRBD1. Germline V lookup: CDR1 SGHTA, CDR2 FQGTGA. The CDR3 length is 17 residues. Losses at the gene ends were 2 bases for V and 5 bases for J; bases not matched to a gene: 10. The DNA of the CDR3 is TGTGCCAGCAGCTTAGCGAACCCGGGACAGGGAAACAATGAGCAGTTCTTC. Its protein product is CASSLANPGQGNNEQFF.

On this clone: At one end the junction does not follow the germline gene, possibly because of a read error. The chain combines TRBV27 with TRBJ1-5, with a tentative D call TRBD1 (6 bases). Germline CDR1 is MNHEY and CDR2 is SMNVEV (reference sequence). There are 16 residues in the CDR3. Here the CDR3 reads CASSLSGRGSIQPQHF. The DNA of the CDR3 is TGTGCCAGCAGTTTAAGTGGCAGGGGCAGCATTCAGCCCCAGCATTTT.

CDR3: CASSYSDGNQPQHF. In DNA, the CDR3 is TGTGCCAGCAGTTACTCGGACGGTAATCAGCCCCAGCATTTT. This chain connects TRBV6-5 to TRBJ1-5; D not certain. V shed 0 bases and J shed 4 bases, with 7 bases lying between them. CDR3 size: 14 residues. CDR1 and CDR2 (germline): MNHEY, SVGAGI.

The V and J genes are TRBV10-2 and TRBJ2-5; D is unclear. CDR1 is WSHSY and CDR2 is SAAADI in the germline V gene. This CDR3 comprises 14 residues. Between the trimmed V and J ends, which lost 2 bases and 5 bases, there was a span of 12 bases. The chain's CDR3 is CASSEGRLVETQYF. The CDR3 DNA follows: TGCGCCAGCAGTGAGGGCAGGTTGGTCGAGACCCAGTACTTC.

The chain recombines TRBV18 with TRBJ1-3, with unresolved D. The CDR3 is 14 amino acids. CDR1 and CDR2 (germline): KGHSH, LQKENI. Trimming took 4 bases from V and 0 from J, leaving 7 bases between them. The CDR3 bases are TGTGCCAGCTCACAGGCGGCCTCTGGAAACACCATATATTTT. It yields the protein CASSQAASGNTIYF.

The DNA of the CDR3 is TGTGCCAGCAGTACCTCCCGGGACACCTTTAGCTCCTATAATTCACCCCTCCACTTT. Its translation: CASSTSRDTFSSYNSPLHF. The chain employs TRBV27 and TRBJ1-6, with D possibly being TRBD1 (6 bases). This CDR3 comprises 19 residues. Looked up from germline, CDR1 is MNHEY and CDR2 is SMNVEV (reference sequence). With 5 bases removed from V and 0 bases from J, the gap between germline ends came to 20 bases.

This clone was counted a few times. The chain recombines TRBV5-1 with TRBJ2-7; no definite D call. V was pared by 7 bases and J by 1 base, with 9 bases between. Looked up from germline, CDR1 is SGHRS and CDR2 is YFSETQ. The CDR3 contains 12 residues. DNA of the CDR3: TGCGCCAGCGCGAAGGTATCCTACGAGCAGTACTTC. This codes for CASAKVSYEQYF.

In DNA form, the CDR3 reads TGTGCCAGCAGCTCCGGGACTAGCTCCACAGATACGCAGTATTTT. It yields the protein CASSSGTSSTDTQYF. The gene calls are TRBV3-1 (or the pseudogene TRBV3-2) and TRBJ2-3; 9 bases align to TRBD2. This CDR3 contains 15 residues. Trimming at V came to 5 bases and at J to 2 bases, leaving 5 bases not matched to a gene. Germline-derived CDR1 and CDR2 are LGHDT and YNNKEL (reference sequence).

The CDR3 reads CASSPMGGDTGELFF. The CDR3 bases are TGTGCCAGCAGCCCTATGGGCGGGGACACCGGGGAGCTGTTTTTT. The chain couples TRBV6-2 or TRBV6-3 to TRBJ2-2, with TRBD2 as a possible D gene (6 bases). CDR1 is MNHEY, CDR2 SVGEGT, per germline. The CDR3 runs to 15 residues. V was trimmed by 6 bases and J by 3 bases, leaving 14 bases between them.

J is TRBJ2-7 and V is TRBV7-8; D not certain. The CDR3 runs 13 residues. Germline CDR1 is SGHVS and CDR2 is FQNEAQ. Between the trimmed V and J ends, which lost 5 bases and 0 bases, there was a span of 8 bases. The CDR3 region is CASSDDLSYEQYF. The DNA for the CDR3 is TGTGCCAGCAGCGATGACCTCTCCTACGAGCAGTACTTC.

This rearrangement joins TRBV6-5 to TRBJ2-7; maybe TRBD2 (6 bases). This CDR3 spans 16 amino acids. Germline loops: CDR1 MNHEY, CDR2 SVGAGI. Trimming pared 0 bases from V and 3 bases from J, leaving 15 bases between. The CDR3 sequence is CASSYSIWRGNYEQYF. The CDR3 nucleotides read TGTGCCAGCAGTTACTCGATTTGGCGGGGAAACTACGAGCAGTACTTC.

This clone occurred a few times. The genes are TRBV10-1 and TRBJ1-2; perhaps TRBD1 as D (6 bases). Germline V gene data show CDR1 as WNHNN and CDR2 as SYGVQD (reference sequence). Trimming stripped 4 bases from V and 3 bases from J, with 12 bases between. The CDR3 totals 14 residues. CDR3 region: CASSGNREDYGYTF. Here the CDR3 DNA reads TGCGCCAGCAGTGGGAACAGGGAGGACTATGGCTACACCTTC.

V and J are TRBV19 and TRBJ1-2, with TRBD1 identical over 11 bases. Germline CDR1 reads LNHDA; CDR2 reads SQIVND (reference sequence). The ends lost 7 bases at V and 4 bases at J; junction bases unmatched: 8. The CDR3 contains 15 residues. DNA for the CDR3: TGTGCCAGTACCTGGACAGGGGGCTCTGGCTATGGCTACACCTTC. Translated: CASTWTGGSGYGYTF.

This sequence joins TRBV19 and TRBJ2-7, with a possible D match to TRBD1 (6 bases). Germline-derived CDR1 and CDR2 are LNHDA and SQIVND (reference sequence). V lost 3 bases and J lost 5, with 14 bases in between. The CDR3 consists of 14 residues. In DNA form, the CDR3 reads TGTGCCAGTAGTATTATGAGGGGGTACGACGAGCAGTACTTC. Encoded protein: CASSIMRGYDEQYF.

The chain carries TRBV28 and TRBJ1-4; tentative D call: TRBD1 (5 bases). V was cut by 7 bases and J by 3 bases, with 12 bases left in between. The CDR3 is made up of 14 amino acids. Per the germline V gene, CDR1 is MDHEN and CDR2 is SYDVKM. The CDR3 region is CASIFSGANEKLFF. DNA for the CDR3: TGTGCCAGCATCTTTTCGGGGGCTAATGAAAAACTGTTTTTT.

The J gene is TRBJ1-1, the V gene TRBV7-2; D gene uncertain. The CDR3 runs 16 residues. Germline loops: CDR1 SGHTA, CDR2 FQGNSA. Trimming shortened V by 2 bases and J by 10 bases, and 23 bases separated the two germline ends. CDR3 nucleotides: TGTGCCAGCAGCTTAAATTTTCCCGGATCGAGAGGAGGAGCTTTCTTT. This sequence encodes CASSLNFPGSRGGAFF.

V gene TRBV28 combines with J gene TRBJ1-4; 9 positions agree with TRBD1. V dropped 5 bases and J dropped 8; count of bases not matched to a gene: 9. Germline V lookup: CDR1 MDHEN, CDR2 SYDVKM. The CDR3 contains 15 residues. The CDR3 DNA is TGTGCCAGCAGTGCTTCCGGGACAGGGCCCGAAAAACTGTTTTTT. Its protein product is CASSASGTGPEKLFF.

The CDR3 DNA sequence: TGTGCCAGCAGCTTACTCGAAAAGGGAGAAACCAACGTCCTGACTTTC. It codes for CASSLLEKGETNVLTF. The chain employs TRBV11-1 and TRBJ2-6, with D maybe TRBD2 (5 bases). CDR1 SGHAT and CDR2 FQDESV come from the germline V gene (reference sequence). V was trimmed by 2 bases and J by 8 bases, leaving 16 bases between them. The CDR3 is made up of 16 amino acids.

The chain combines TRBV24-1 with TRBJ2-1, with D possibly called TRBD1 or TRBD2 (5 bases each). CDR3 length: 15 residues. CDR1 and CDR2 (germline): KGHDR, SFDVKD. Trimming pared 5 bases from V and 4 bases from J, leaving 14 bases between. CDR3 in DNA: TGTGCCACCAGTGCAGGCAGGGACCCTTACAATGAGCAGTTCTTC. This encodes CATSAGRDPYNEQFF.

The gene calls are TRBV11-2 and TRBJ2-3, with 8 bases lining up with TRBD1. CDR1 and CDR2 from the germline V gene are SGHAT and FQNNGV. Germline trimming cut 4 bases from V and 2 bases from J; bases unmatched to any gene: 5. CDR3 length: 15 amino acids. CDR3 loop: CASSWRQGATDTQYF. The CDR3, as DNA: TGTGCCAGCAGCTGGCGTCAGGGGGCCACAGATACGCAGTATTTT.

CDR3 sequence: CASSQDSPTGPETQYF. The CDR3 DNA follows: TGCGCCAGCAGCCAAGATTCCCCGACAGGGCCAGAGACCCAGTACTTC. The chain has TRBV4-3 and TRBJ2-5; TRBD1 aligns across 7 bases. Looked up from germline, CDR1 is LGHNA and CDR2 is YSLEER. CDR3 length: 16 amino acids. The J segment lost 4 bases and the V segment lost 0 bases, leaving 8 bases of the junction unmatched.

V usage is TRBV11-2 and J usage is TRBJ2-7, with 8 bases lining up with TRBD2. The CDR3 runs to 14 residues. The V and J ends lost 5 bases and 2 bases, in that order; junction bases with no gene match: 5. From germline, CDR1 is SGHAT and CDR2 FQNNGV. CDR3 DNA: TGTGCCAGCAGCCCCCTTAGCGGGGCCTACGAGCAGTACTTC. Translation: CASSPLSGAYEQYF.

The genes are TRBV28 and TRBJ1-1, with D perhaps matching TRBD1 (5 bases). Germline-derived CDR1 and CDR2 are MDHEN and SYDVKM. V dropped 2 bases and J dropped 1 base, with 8 bases sitting between them. This CDR3 region has 14 residues. Here the CDR3 reads CASSLPQGNTEAFF. Written as DNA, the CDR3 is TGTGCCAGCAGTTTACCCCAGGGGAACACTGAAGCTTTCTTT. The entire variable domain, with the rest obtained from reference TRBV28 and TRBJ1-1, is as follows: DVKVTQSSRYLVKRTGEKVFLECVQDMDHENMFWYRQDPGLGLRLIYFSYDVKMKEKGDIPEGYSVSREKKERFSLILESASTNQTSMYLCASSLPQGNTEAFFGQGTRLTVV.

The chain carries TRBV25-1 and TRBJ2-5, with D hard to call. The CDR3 runs to 14 residues. V was shortened by 7 bases and J by 2 bases, with 14 bases between the two germline ends. Germline V gene lookup returns CDR1 MGHDK and CDR2 SYGVNS. CDR3 bases: TGTGCCAGCAAACCTCGGGCGTTACAAGAGACCCAGTACTTC. It is translated as CASKPRALQETQYF.

This CDR3 is CASSRPGAKNTEAFF. The DNA of the CDR3 is TGTGCCAGCAGTCGCCCCGGGGCTAAGAACACTGAAGCTTTCTTT. V is TRBV6-5 and J is TRBJ1-1, with a tentative D call TRBD1 (5 bases). The CDR3 has 15 residues. In germline, CDR1 is MNHEY, CDR2 SVGAGI. V dropped 5 bases and J dropped 1 base, with 14 bases sitting between them.

This clone was recorded once. The V and J genes are TRBV5-4 and TRBJ2-5; 7 bases are a match to TRBD1. Germline lookup yields CDR1 SGHNT and CDR2 YYREEE (reference sequence). V shed 0 bases and J 4 bases; nucleotides not matched to a gene: 6. This CDR3 has 15 amino acids. CDR3 region: CASSLDRGLGETQYF. CDR3 nucleotides: TGTGCCAGCAGCTTGGACAGGGGATTGGGAGAGACCCAGTACTTC.

Notes on this clone: The same CDR3 is also encoded by other DNA sequences in this sample. The gene calls are TRBV5-1 and TRBJ1-1; 7 bases are shared with TRBD1. CDR1 SGHRS and CDR2 YFSETQ come from the germline V gene. The CDR3 has 13 amino acids. J lost 3 bases, V lost 1 base, and 0 bases had no gene match. In nucleotides, the CDR3 is TGCGCCAGCAGCTTGACAGGGGACACTGAAGCTTTCTTT. Its protein is CASSLTGDTEAFF.

The chain combines TRBV7-3 with TRBJ2-1; D ambiguous. Trimming took off 5 bases at V and 3 bases at J, with 5 bases between the two ends. Germline V gene sequence: CDR1 SGHTA, CDR2 FQGTGA. There are 12 residues in the CDR3. The CDR3 DNA reads as TGTGCCAGCAGCATCGTCTACAATGAGCAGTTCTTC. Protein product: CASSIVYNEQFF.